The rows below give T cell receptor beta chains drawn from one sample of a study of blood T cell repertoires in COVID-19. Clones were read by immunoSEQ multiplex PCR, and TCRdb kept only the in-frame ones, dropping some. The sample has 300,000 to 450,000 clones, about 90% seen once. The sample taken for sequencing was PBMCs or T cells enriched from blood (not recorded which). The receptors stem from a young man who had recovered from COVID-19. Both conserved end residues are part of each CDR3. The D gene is left open where the match is weak. For some rows the clone size is stated as once, few or many, or as a class when expanded; others skip it.

D gene: NA; V gene: TRBV27; clone size: few; J gene: TRBJ1-5; CDR3 DNA: TGTGCCAGCAGTTCCTCGGACAGCCGGTATCAGCCCCAGCATTTT; CDR3 protein: CASSSSDSRYQPQHF
D gene: NA; V gene: TRBV10-1; clone size: once; J gene: TRBJ1-2; CDR3 DNA: TGCGCCAGCAGTGAGTCGGGGGCTGGCTACACCTTC; CDR3 protein: CASSESGAGYTF
D gene: TRBD2; V gene: TRBV15; clone size: once; J gene: TRBJ2-3; CDR3 DNA: TGTGCCACCAGCAGAGTGTCCGGGACTAGTTTACATACGCAGTATTTT; CDR3 protein: CATSRVSGTSLHTQYF
D gene: TRBD1; V gene: TRBV12-3/TRBV12-4; clone size: few; J gene: TRBJ1-2; CDR3 DNA: TGTGCCAGCAGTCCCTACAGGGGGGAAGGCTACACCTTC; CDR3 protein: CASSPYRGEGYTF
D gene: TRBD1; V gene: TRBV5-4; clone size: NA; J gene: TRBJ2-7; CDR3 DNA: TGTGCCAGCAGCTTTACAGGGGCAGGGGGAGTCGACGAGCAGTACTTC; CDR3 protein: CASSFTGAGGVDEQYF
D gene: TRBD1; V gene: TRBV6-1; clone size: few; J gene: TRBJ1-2; CDR3 DNA: TGTGCCAGCAGTGAAAGGCAGGGGGATTTTGGCTACACCTTC; CDR3 protein: CASSERQGDFGYTF
D gene: NA; V gene: TRBV7-9; clone size: NA; J gene: TRBJ1-2; CDR3 DNA: TGTGCCAGCAGCCCCCGAGCTGGGCAGAACTATGGCTACACCTTC; CDR3 protein: CASSPRAGQNYGYTF
D gene: NA; V gene: TRBV2; clone size: NA; J gene: TRBJ1-1; CDR3 DNA: TGTGCCAGCAGTGCAGAGGGGGAGATGACTGAAGCTTTCTTT; CDR3 protein: CASSAEGEMTEAFF
D gene: NA; V gene: TRBV3-1/TRBV3-2; clone size: NA; J gene: TRBJ1-4; CDR3 DNA: TGTGCCAGCAGCCAAGGTGGGCCCCTCCGGGAAAAACTGTTTTTT; CDR3 protein: CASSQGGPLREKLFF
D gene: NA; V gene: TRBV20-1; clone size: NA; J gene: TRBJ1-1; CDR3 DNA: TGCAGTGCCAGTGGCGGAGGGAACACTGAAGCTTTCTTT; CDR3 protein: CSASGGGNTEAFF
D gene: NA; V gene: TRBV11-2; clone size: NA; J gene: TRBJ1-5; CDR3 DNA: TGTGCCAGCAGCTTAGATCTTCAGGCCGGCCCCGGCCAGCCCCAGCATTTT; CDR3 protein: CASSLDLQAGPGQPQHF
D gene: TRBD1; V gene: TRBV14; clone size: NA; J gene: TRBJ1-2; CDR3 DNA: TGTGCCAGCAGCCAGACGACAGGGAACTATGGCTACACCTTC; CDR3 protein: CASSQTTGNYGYTF
D gene: TRBD1; V gene: TRBV7-6; clone size: NA; J gene: TRBJ1-3; CDR3 DNA: TGTGCCAGCAGCTTAGGGACAGGGGGTTCTGGAAACACCATATATTTT; CDR3 protein: CASSLGTGGSGNTIYF
D gene: NA; V gene: TRBV18; clone size: NA; J gene: TRBJ2-3; CDR3 DNA: TGTGCCAGCTCACCGGCGGGTCGGTACACAGATACGCAGTATTTT; CDR3 protein: CASSPAGRYTDTQYF
D gene: NA; V gene: TRBV29-1; clone size: NA; J gene: TRBJ1-3; CDR3 DNA: TGCAGCGCCAGGCCCGGCGCTGGAAACACCATATATTTT; CDR3 protein: CSARPGAGNTIYF
D gene: NA; V gene: TRBV27; clone size: NA; J gene: TRBJ1-1; CDR3 DNA: TGTGCCAGCTCCATCGGAGGGTATAGAGGGTCAACTGAAGCTTTCTTT; CDR3 protein: CASSIGGYRGSTEAFF
D gene: TRBD2; V gene: TRBV5-4; clone size: NA; J gene: TRBJ2-7; CDR3 DNA: TGTGCCAGCAGCTTGGCGCCCGGGGGGGTTTACGAGCAGTACTTC; CDR3 protein: CASSLAPGGVYEQYF
D gene: NA; V gene: TRBV4-3; clone size: NA; J gene: TRBJ1-1; CDR3 DNA: TGCGCCAGCAGCCAAGATTTAGGGGCGGTCGTAGGGAACACTGAAGCTTTCTTT; CDR3 protein: CASSQDLGAVVGNTEAFF
D gene: NA; V gene: TRBV11-2; clone size: NA; J gene: TRBJ1-1; CDR3 DNA: TGTGCCAGCAGCTTAACCTCGACGGGGGGAGCTTTCTTT; CDR3 protein: CASSLTSTGGAFF
D gene: NA; V gene: TRBV1; clone size: NA; J gene: TRBJ2-1; CDR3 DNA: TGCACCAGCAGCCAAATCCCGGGACTAGTAAGAAATGAGCAGTTCTTC; CDR3 protein: CTSSQIPGLVRNEQFF
D gene: NA; V gene: TRBV11-2; clone size: NA; J gene: TRBJ1-1; CDR3 DNA: TGTGCCAGCAGCTTAGGGAGGGTTGGAACTGAAGCTTTCTTT; CDR3 protein: CASSLGRVGTEAFF
D gene: NA; V gene: TRBV10-1; clone size: NA; J gene: TRBJ2-7; CDR3 DNA: TGCGCCAGCAGTGAGTCGGGGAGCTACGAGCAGTACTTC; CDR3 protein: CASSESGSYEQYF
D gene: NA; V gene: TRBV5-1; clone size: NA; J gene: TRBJ1-4; CDR3 DNA: TGCGCCAGCAGCTTGGACAGGGAAAAACTGTTTTTT; CDR3 protein: CASSLDREKLFF
D gene: NA; V gene: TRBV9; clone size: NA; J gene: TRBJ1-1; CDR3 DNA: TGTGCCAGCAGCGTAGCTGTTGACACCTGGAACACTGAAGCTTTCTTT; CDR3 protein: CASSVAVDTWNTEAFF
D gene: NA; V gene: TRBV3-1/TRBV3-2; clone size: NA; J gene: TRBJ2-3; CDR3 DNA: TGTGCCAGCAGCCAAGTCAGTTCCTTCTCCACAGATACGCAGTATTTT; CDR3 protein: CASSQVSSFSTDTQYF